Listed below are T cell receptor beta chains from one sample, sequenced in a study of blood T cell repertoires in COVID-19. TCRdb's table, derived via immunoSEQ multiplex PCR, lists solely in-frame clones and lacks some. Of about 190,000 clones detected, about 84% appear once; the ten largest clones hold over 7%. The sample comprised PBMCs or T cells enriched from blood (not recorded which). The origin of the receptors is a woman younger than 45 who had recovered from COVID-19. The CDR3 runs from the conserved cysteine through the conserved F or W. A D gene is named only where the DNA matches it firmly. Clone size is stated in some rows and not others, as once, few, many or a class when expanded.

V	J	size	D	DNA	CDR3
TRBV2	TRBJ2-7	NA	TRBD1	TGTGCCAGCTCTGGACAGGGTGAGCAGTACTTC	CASSGQGEQYF
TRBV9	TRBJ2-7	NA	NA	TGTGCCAGCAGCCTTTTCGGGAGCGGCTACGAGCAGTACTTC	CASSLFGSGYEQYF
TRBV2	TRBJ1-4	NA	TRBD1	TGTGCCAGCAGTGCTATGCGGTCGGACAGGGGTTCGTATGAAAAACTGTTTTTT	CASSAMRSDRGSYEKLFF
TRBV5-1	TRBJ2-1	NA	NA	TGCGCCAGCAGCCCGGACTGGAGCAATGAGCAGTTCTTC	CASSPDWSNEQFF
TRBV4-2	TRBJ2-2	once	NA	TGTGCCAGCAGCCCGACGACGAGGGTGGACACCGGGGAGCTGTTTTTT	CASSPTTRVDTGELFF
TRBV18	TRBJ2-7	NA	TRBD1	TGTGCCAGCTCACCACAACTCCGGACAGGGGGGATCTACGAGCAGTACTTC	CASSPQLRTGGIYEQYF
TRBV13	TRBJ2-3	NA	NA	TGTGCCAGCAGCTTCATGGCGAGGGAGACAGATACGCAGTATTTT	CASSFMARETDTQYF
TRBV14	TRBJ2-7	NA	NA	TGTGCCAGCAGCCAAGCCATCTACGAGCAGTACTTC	CASSQAIYEQYF
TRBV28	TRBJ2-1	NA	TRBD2	TGTGCCAGCAGTTTCTGGCGGGAGGGCCATGGTGAGCAGTTCTTC	CASSFWREGHGEQFF
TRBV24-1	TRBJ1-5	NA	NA	TGTGCCACCAGTGATTCCCGTTATAGCAATCAGCCCCAGCATTTT	CATSDSRYSNQPQHF
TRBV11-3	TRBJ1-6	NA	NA	TGTGCCAGCAGCTTCCTACCGGGTTCACCCCTCCACTTT	CASSFLPGSPLHF
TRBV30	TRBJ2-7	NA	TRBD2	TGTGCCTGCCAGCGGGGGGCCTACGAGCAGTACTTC	CACQRGAYEQYF
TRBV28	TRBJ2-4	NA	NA	TGTGCCAGCAGTTTATACCAGGGGGGTAACCTGGACATTCAGTACTTC	CASSLYQGGNLDIQYF
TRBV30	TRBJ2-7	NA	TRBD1	TGTGCCTGGACTCGACAGGGCTTGAACTCCTACGAGCAGTACTTC	CAWTRQGLNSYEQYF
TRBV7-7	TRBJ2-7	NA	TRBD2	TGTGCTAGCAGCTTAACTAGCGGGGGGTCGGAGCAGTACTTC	CASSLTSGGSEQYF
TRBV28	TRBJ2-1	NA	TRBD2	TGTGCCAGCAGCGCCGGACTAGCGGGGTACAATGAGCAGTTCTTC	CASSAGLAGYNEQFF
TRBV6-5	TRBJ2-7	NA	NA	TGTGCCAGCAGTTCTCCGTCTAGCGTTTCCTACGAGCAGTACTTC	CASSSPSSVSYEQYF
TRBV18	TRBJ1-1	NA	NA	TGTGCCAGCTCACCTCAGGGGAACACTGAAGCTTTCTTT	CASSPQGNTEAFF
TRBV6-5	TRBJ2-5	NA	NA	TGTGCCAGCAGATTTACACGTCAAGAGACCCAGTACTTC	CASRFTRQETQYF
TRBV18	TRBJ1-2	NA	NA	TGTGCCAGCTCACCACCAGGGAGGGCAGATGGCTACACCTTC	CASSPPGRADGYTF
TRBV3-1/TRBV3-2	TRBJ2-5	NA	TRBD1	TGTGCCAGCAGCCAAGAAGGCGGGGGACAGGGGGCGGGAAAGACCCAGTACTTC	CASSQEGGGQGAGKTQYF
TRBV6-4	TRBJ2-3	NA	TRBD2	TGTGCCAGCAGCAAAACTAGACGACTAGCGGGAGAAGATACGCAGTATTTT	CASSKTRRLAGEDTQYF
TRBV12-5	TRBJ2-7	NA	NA	TGTGCTAGTGGTTTTGGTCGGGGGAATGACTACGAGCAGTACTTC	CASGFGRGNDYEQYF
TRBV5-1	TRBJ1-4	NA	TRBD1	TGCGCCAGCAGCACACAGGGGGCCGTGGGTGAAAAACTGTTTTTT	CASSTQGAVGEKLFF
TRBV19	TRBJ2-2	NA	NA	TGTGCCAGTAGAGTGGCGACAGCGAACACCGGGGAGCTGTTTTTT	CASRVATANTGELFF
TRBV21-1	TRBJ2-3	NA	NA	TGTGCCACTCAGCTGGGACTAGCGGGCACAGATACGCAGTATTTT	CATQLGLAGTDTQYF
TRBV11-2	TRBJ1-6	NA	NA	TGTGCCAGCAGCTTAGCGGGATCGTATTCACCCCTCCACTTT	CASSLAGSYSPLHF
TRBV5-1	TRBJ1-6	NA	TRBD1	TGCGCCAGCAGCTTGGCGGGACAGTGGTATAATTCACCCCTCCACTTT	CASSLAGQWYNSPLHF
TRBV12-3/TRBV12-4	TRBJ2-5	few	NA	TGTGCCAGCAGTCCTACAGGAGAGACCCAGTACTTC	CASSPTGETQYF
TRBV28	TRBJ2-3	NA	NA	TGTGCCAGCAGTCGCGTGGACTCTTCTAGGGCTACGCAGTATTTT	CASSRVDSSRATQYF
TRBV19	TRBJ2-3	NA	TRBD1	TGTGCCAGTAGTATAGGACCGGGACAGGGAGGGACAGATACGCAGTATTTT	CASSIGPGQGGTDTQYF
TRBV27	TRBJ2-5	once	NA	TGTGCCAGCAGCCACGGGGGTGAGACCCAGTACTTC	CASSHGGETQYF
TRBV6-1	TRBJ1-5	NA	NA	TGTGCCAGCAGTGAAGCTCAGGGGAGTCAGCCCCAGCATTTT	CASSEAQGSQPQHF
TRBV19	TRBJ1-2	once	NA	TGTGCCAGTAGAGACCGGGACGGGAGACCCGATGGCTACACCTTC	CASRDRDGRPDGYTF
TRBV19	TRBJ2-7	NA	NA	TGTGCCAGTAGTATAGAGTTGAACGGGGCCTACGAGCAGTACTTC	CASSIELNGAYEQYF
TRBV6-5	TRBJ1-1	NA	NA	TGTGCCAGCCAGCACCGGGGGGCTTTCTTT	CASQHRGAFF
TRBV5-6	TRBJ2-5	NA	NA	TGTGCCAGCAGCTCGCTAGCCCAGCTTACCCAGTACTTC	CASSSLAQLTQYF
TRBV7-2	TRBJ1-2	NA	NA	TGTGCCAGCAGCTTACGGGTTCTTAGTGGCTATGGCTACACCTTC	CASSLRVLSGYGYTF
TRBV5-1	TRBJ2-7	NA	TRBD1	TGCGCCAGCAGCTTCCGACAGGGGGGGTTCCACGAGCAGTACTTC	CASSFRQGGFHEQYF
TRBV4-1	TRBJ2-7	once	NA	TGCGCCAGCAGCCCCGGGACTGCCGCCTACGAGCAGTACTTC	CASSPGTAAYEQYF
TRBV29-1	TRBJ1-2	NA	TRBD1	TGCAGCGTTGGGGTTCAGGGGGCGCTTGGCTACACCTTC	CSVGVQGALGYTF
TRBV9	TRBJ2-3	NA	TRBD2	TGTGCCAGCAGCGTCGCTAGCGGGATTAGCACAGATACGCAGTATTTT	CASSVASGISTDTQYF
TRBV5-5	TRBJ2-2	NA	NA	TGTGCCAGCAGCTTGGCTGGTAGCGGCGGCACCGGGGAGCTGTTTTTT	CASSLAGSGGTGELFF
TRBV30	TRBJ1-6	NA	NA	TGTGCCTGGTCAGGGAATTATAATTCACCCCTCCACTTT	CAWSGNYNSPLHF